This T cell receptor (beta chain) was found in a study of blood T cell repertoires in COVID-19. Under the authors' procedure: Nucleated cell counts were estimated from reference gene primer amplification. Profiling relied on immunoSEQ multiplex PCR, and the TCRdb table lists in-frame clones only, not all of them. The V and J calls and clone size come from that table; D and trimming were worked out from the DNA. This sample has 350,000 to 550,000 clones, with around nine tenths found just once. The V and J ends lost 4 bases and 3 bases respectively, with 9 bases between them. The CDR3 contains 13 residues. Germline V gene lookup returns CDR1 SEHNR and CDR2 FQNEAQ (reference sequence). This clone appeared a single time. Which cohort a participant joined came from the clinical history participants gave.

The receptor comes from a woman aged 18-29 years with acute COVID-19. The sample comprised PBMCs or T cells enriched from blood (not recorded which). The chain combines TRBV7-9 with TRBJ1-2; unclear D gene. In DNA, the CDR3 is TGTGCCAGCAGCTCCCGACACCACTATGGCTACACCTTC. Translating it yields CASSSRHHYGYTF.